Below are 14 T cell receptor beta chains sequenced from a single sample in a study of response to subunit inactivated influenza vaccine. TCRdb reprocessed the RT-PCR reads with MiXCR, giving one entry per CDR3 protein. The sample carries approximately 530,000 distinct CDR3 sequences, approximately 12% recorded once. The input for sequencing was PBMCs from blood, taken about 6 weeks after vaccination. All receptors come from a man aged 50 to 60 who received an inactivated influenza vaccine.

This clonotype came up a few times. The chain carries TRBV20-1 and TRBJ2-3; 8 bases align to TRBD1. CDR3 size: 14 residues. Germline CDR1 reads DFQATT; CDR2 reads SNEGSKA (reference sequence). With V trimmed by 3 bases and J by 4 bases, 6 bases remained unmatched. CDR3 protein: CSARRTGRADTQYF. The CDR3 DNA reads as TGCAGTGCTAGGCGGACAGGGCGGGCAGATACGCAGTATTTT.

This chain connects TRBV20-1 to TRBJ2-1; possibly TRBD1 for D (7 bases). The CDR3 has 14 amino acids. The germline CDR1 and CDR2 sequences are DFQATT and SNEGSKA (reference sequence). V lost 6 bases to trimming and J lost 7 bases, with 19 bases between them. CDR3 sequence reads: CSATSGGRGNEQFF. For the CDR3, the DNA is TGCAGTGCAACCTCAGGGGGACGGGGGAATGAGCAGTTCTTC.

V and J are TRBV27 and TRBJ2-7, with D tentatively TRBD1 or TRBD2 (5 bases each). Per the germline V gene, CDR1 is MNHEY and CDR2 is SMNVEV (reference sequence). V lost 2 bases, J lost 3 bases, and 11 bases lay in between. The length of the CDR3 is 14 residues. The CDR3 sequence: CASSLRGVGYEQYF. The CDR3, as DNA: TGTGCCAGCAGTTTACGGGGCGTTGGCTACGAGCAGTACTTC.

This clonotype was picked up a small number of times. V and J are TRBV7-2 and TRBJ2-7; D might be TRBD2 (5 bases). CDR3 length equals 14 residues. CDR1 SGHTA and CDR2 FQGNSA come from the germline V gene. The CDR3 loop is CAGSFSVSSYEQYF. In DNA, the CDR3 is TGTGCGGGCAGCTTTAGCGTTAGCTCCTACGAGCAGTACTTC.

This sequence joins TRBV29-1 and TRBJ2-7; D is perhaps TRBD2 (6 bases). This CDR3 is built from 13 residues. V was cut by 8 bases and J by 4 bases, with 18 bases left in between. Germline lookup yields CDR1 SQVTM and CDR2 ANQGSEA. As DNA, the CDR3 is TGCAGCATCCGGACTACGGACCTATACGAGCAGTACTTC. Translating gives CSIRTTDLYEQYF.

The V and J genes are TRBV7-2 and TRBJ2-1; 8 nucleotides line up with TRBD2. The V gene end was trimmed by 1 base and the J gene end by 6 bases; junction bases not matched to a gene: 8. This CDR3 spans 16 amino acids. Germline lookup yields CDR1 SGHTA and CDR2 FQGNSA. The CDR3 nucleotides are TGTGCCAGCAGCTTAGACCCCCTAGCGGGCCTCAATGAGCAGTTCTTC. Residues: CASSLDPLAGLNEQFF.

V is TRBV5-1 and J is TRBJ2-1; TRBD2 is a possible D gene (5 bases). Trimming took 7 bases from V and 0 from J, leaving 11 bases between them. Germline loops: CDR1 SGHRS, CDR2 YFSETQ. The CDR3 runs 14 residues. The CDR3: CASGKLDSYNEQFF. CDR3 in DNA: TGCGCCAGCGGCAAACTAGACTCCTACAATGAGCAGTTCTTC.

The sample holds a few counts of this clonotype. The chain couples TRBV5-5 to TRBJ1-5; the match to TRBD1 covers 8 bases. Germline assignment: CDR1 SGHKS and CDR2 YYEKEE (reference sequence). The CDR3 runs to 15 residues. V gave up 2 bases and J gave up 6 bases; unmatched junction bases: 7. The CDR3 here is CASSFQGAQGQPQHF. CDR3 nucleotides: TGTGCCAGCAGCTTTCAGGGGGCGCAGGGTCAGCCCCAGCATTTT.

The chain carries TRBV6-5 and TRBJ2-7; 7 nucleotides line up with TRBD1. With 4 bases clipped from V and 3 bases from J, the junction kept 9 bases outside the gene matches. CDR1 is MNHEY and CDR2 is SVGAGI in the germline V gene. The CDR3 sequence is 15 residues long. Written as DNA, the CDR3 is TGTGCCAGCAGTTCCACCTGGGGACAGAACTACGAGCAGTACTTC. Encoded protein: CASSSTWGQNYEQYF.

The chain recombines TRBV5-1 with TRBJ2-1; the D gene is possibly TRBD1 (7 bases). Trimming left V 5 bases short and J 1 base short, with 13 bases between. Germline V gene lookup returns CDR1 SGHRS and CDR2 YFSETQ. The CDR3 is made up of 15 amino acids. CDR3 bases: TGCGCCAGCAGACAGGGGACTCCATCCTACAATGAGCAGTTCTTC. Translated: CASRQGTPSYNEQFF.

The chain joins TRBV7-9 to TRBJ1-2; no clear D. Trimming removed 5 bases from V and 2 bases from J, with 9 bases in between. This CDR3 is built from 13 residues. CDR1 SEHNR and CDR2 FQNEAQ come from the germline V gene (reference sequence). The CDR3 is CASSNTVNYGYTF. In DNA, the CDR3 is TGTGCCAGCAGCAATACAGTAAACTATGGCTACACCTTC.

This chain connects TRBV7-6 to TRBJ2-5; D remains ambiguous. This CDR3 is 14 amino acids long. V was clipped by 5 bases and J by 5 bases, with 15 bases between them. Germline loops: CDR1 SGHVS, CDR2 FNYEAQ. DNA of the CDR3: TGTGCCAGCAGCACCCGAAGGGCTCGGGAGACCCAGTACTTC. Translated: CASSTRRARETQYF.

The table lists this clonotype with a few counts. This chain uses TRBV29-1 with TRBJ2-2; tentatively, D is TRBD1 or TRBD2 (6 bases each). CDR3 size: 16 residues. Trimming stripped 4 bases from V and 1 base from J, with 16 bases between. Germline V lookup: CDR1 SQVTM, CDR2 ANQGSEA. The CDR3 spells CSVGYGGLENTGELFF. The DNA for the CDR3 is TGCAGCGTTGGTTATGGGGGGCTGGAGAACACCGGGGAGCTGTTTTTT.

This clonotype was seen more than once but under ten times. The chain links TRBV5-1 to TRBJ2-3; TRBD2 matches at 7 bases. This CDR3 is 14 amino acids long. V shed 6 bases and J 3 bases; nucleotides not matched to a gene: 7. The germline CDR1 and CDR2 sequences are SGHRS and YFSETQ. The CDR3 DNA reads as TGCGCCAGCAAGAGGACTAGTCCTACAGATACGCAGTATTTT. Amino acid sequence: CASKRTSPTDTQYF.